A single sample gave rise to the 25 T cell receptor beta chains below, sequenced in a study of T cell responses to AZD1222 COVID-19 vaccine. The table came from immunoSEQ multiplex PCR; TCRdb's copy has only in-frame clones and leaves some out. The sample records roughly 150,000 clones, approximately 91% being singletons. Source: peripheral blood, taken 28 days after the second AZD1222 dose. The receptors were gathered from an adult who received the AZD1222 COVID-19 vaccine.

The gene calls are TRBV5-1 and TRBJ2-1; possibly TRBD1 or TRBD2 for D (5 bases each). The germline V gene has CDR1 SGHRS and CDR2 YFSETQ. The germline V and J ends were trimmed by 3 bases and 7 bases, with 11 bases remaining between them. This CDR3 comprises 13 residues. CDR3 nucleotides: TGCGCCAGCAGCTGGGGGATACAGAATGAGCAGTTCTTC. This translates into CASSWGIQNEQFF.

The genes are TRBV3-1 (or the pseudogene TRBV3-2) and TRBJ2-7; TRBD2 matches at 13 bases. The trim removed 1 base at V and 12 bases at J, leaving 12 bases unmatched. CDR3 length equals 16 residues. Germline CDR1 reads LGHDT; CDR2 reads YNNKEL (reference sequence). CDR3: CASSQALWTSGSLLYF. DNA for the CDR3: TGTGCCAGCAGCCAAGCCCTTTGGACTAGCGGGAGTCTGCTGTACTTC.

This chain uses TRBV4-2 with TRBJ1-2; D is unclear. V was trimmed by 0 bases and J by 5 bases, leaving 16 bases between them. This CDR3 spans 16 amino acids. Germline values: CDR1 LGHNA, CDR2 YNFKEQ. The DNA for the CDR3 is TGTGCCAGCAGCCAAGATGGGGAGATTACCAATTATGGCTACACCTTC. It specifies CASSQDGEITNYGYTF.

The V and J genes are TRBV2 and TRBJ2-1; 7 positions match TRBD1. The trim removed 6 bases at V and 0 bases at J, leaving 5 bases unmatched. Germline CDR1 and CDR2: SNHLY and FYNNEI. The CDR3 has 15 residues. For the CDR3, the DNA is TGTGCCAGCAGCGAGACAGGGACCTCCTACAATGAGCAGTTCTTC. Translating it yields CASSETGTSYNEQFF.

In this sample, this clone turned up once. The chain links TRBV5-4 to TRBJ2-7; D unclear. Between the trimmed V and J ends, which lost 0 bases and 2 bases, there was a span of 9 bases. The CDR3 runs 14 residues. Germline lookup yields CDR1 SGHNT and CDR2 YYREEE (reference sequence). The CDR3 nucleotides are TGTGCCAGCAGCTTGGTCCCGGATCCCTACGAGCAGTACTTC. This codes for CASSLVPDPYEQYF.

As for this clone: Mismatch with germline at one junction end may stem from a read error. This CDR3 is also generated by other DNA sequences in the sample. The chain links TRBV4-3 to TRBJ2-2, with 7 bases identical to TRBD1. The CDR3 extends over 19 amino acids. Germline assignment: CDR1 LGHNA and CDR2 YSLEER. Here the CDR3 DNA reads TGCGCCAGCAGCCCCAAGCGTAGGTGGACAGGTGGGCATGCCGGGGAACTGTTTTTT. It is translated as CASSPKRRWTGGHAGELFF.

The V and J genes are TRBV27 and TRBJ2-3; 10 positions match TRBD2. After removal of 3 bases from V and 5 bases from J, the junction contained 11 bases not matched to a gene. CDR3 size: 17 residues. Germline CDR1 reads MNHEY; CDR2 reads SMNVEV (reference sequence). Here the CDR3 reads CASSFAPGLASKDTQYF. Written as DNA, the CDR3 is TGTGCCAGCAGTTTCGCACCGGGACTAGCGTCGAAAGATACGCAGTATTTT.

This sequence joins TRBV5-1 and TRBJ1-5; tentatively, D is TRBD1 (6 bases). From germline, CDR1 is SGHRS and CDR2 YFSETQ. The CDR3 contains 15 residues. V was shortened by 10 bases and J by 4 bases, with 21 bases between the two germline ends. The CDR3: CAGTTGIHPNQPQHF. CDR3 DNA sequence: TGCGCCGGTACTACAGGGATTCACCCAAATCAGCCCCAGCATTTT.

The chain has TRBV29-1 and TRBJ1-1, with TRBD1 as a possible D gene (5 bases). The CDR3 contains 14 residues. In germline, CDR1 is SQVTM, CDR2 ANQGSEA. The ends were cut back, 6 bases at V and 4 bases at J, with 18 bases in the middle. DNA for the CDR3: TGCAGCGTCCACCGAGGGACCATCGGCACTGAAGCTTTCTTT. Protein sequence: CSVHRGTIGTEAFF.

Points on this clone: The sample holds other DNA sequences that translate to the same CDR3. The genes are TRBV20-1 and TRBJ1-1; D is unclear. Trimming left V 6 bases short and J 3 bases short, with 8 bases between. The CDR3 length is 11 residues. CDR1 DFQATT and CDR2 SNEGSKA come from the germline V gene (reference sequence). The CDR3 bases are TGCAGTGCGTCGGACGACACTGAAGCTTTCTTT. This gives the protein CSASDDTEAFF.

The CDR3 sequence: CASSSTGGSDNEQFF. CDR3 sequence (DNA): TGTGCCAGCAGCTCGACAGGGGGCTCGGACAATGAGCAGTTCTTC. The rearrangement uses TRBV13 and TRBJ2-1; 10 nucleotides match TRBD1. Germline V gene lookup returns CDR1 PRHDT and CDR2 FYEKMQ (reference sequence). Unmatched junction bases numbered 5, after V lost 4 bases and J lost 5 bases. The CDR3 covers 15 residues.

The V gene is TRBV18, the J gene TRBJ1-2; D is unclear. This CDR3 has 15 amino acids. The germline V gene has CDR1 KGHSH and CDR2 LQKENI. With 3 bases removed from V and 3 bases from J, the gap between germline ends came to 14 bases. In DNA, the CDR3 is TGTGCCAGCTCACCCGCCGCCAACGAGCACTATGGCTACACCTTC. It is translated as CASSPAANEHYGYTF. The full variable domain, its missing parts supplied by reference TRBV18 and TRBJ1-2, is NAGVMQNPRHLVRRRGQEARLRCSPMKGHSHVYWYRQLPEEGLKFMVYLQKENIIDESGMPKERFSAEFPKEGPSILRIQQVVRGDSAAYFCASSPAANEHYGYTFGSGTRLTVV.

The CDR3 reads CSVAEGSNQPQHF. The CDR3 DNA follows: TGCAGCGTTGCCGAGGGGTCAAATCAGCCCCAGCATTTT. The V gene is TRBV29-1, the J gene TRBJ1-5; possibly TRBD1 for D (5 bases). Trimming left V 4 bases short and J 4 bases short, with 11 bases between. CDR1 is SQVTM, CDR2 ANQGSEA, per germline. The CDR3 is 13 amino acids.

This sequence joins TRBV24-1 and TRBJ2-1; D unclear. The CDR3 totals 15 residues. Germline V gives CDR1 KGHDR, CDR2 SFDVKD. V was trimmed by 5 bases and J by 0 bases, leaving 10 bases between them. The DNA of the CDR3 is TGTGCCACCAGTGCTCGAGACAACTCCTACAATGAGCAGTTCTTC. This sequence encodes CATSARDNSYNEQFF.

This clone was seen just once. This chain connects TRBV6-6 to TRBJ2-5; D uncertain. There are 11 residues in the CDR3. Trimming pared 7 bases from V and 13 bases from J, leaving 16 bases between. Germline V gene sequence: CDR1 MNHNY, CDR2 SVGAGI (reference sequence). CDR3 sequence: CASKRFDRTYF. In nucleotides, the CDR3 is TGTGCCAGCAAACGATTCGACCGAACGTACTTC.

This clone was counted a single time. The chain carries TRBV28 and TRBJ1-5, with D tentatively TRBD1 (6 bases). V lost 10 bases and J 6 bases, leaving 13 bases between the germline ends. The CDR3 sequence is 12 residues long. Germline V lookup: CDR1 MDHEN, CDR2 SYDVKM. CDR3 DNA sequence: TGTGCCATCACAGGGCGCGGTCAGCCCCAGCATTTT. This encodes CAITGRGQPQHF.

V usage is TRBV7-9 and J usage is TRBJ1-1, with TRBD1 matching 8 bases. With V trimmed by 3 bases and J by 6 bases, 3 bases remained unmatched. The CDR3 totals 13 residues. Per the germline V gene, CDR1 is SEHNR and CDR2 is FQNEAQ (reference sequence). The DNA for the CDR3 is TGTGCCAGCAGCTTCAGGGGGCCGTCTGAAGCTTTCTTT. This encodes CASSFRGPSEAFF.

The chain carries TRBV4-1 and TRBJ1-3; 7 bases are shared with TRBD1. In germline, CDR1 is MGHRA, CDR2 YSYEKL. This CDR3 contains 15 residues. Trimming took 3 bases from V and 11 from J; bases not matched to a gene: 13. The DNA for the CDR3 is TGCGCCAGCAGCCAGCTCCCGGGACAGCTCTCGTCCATATATTTT. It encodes CASSQLPGQLSSIYF.

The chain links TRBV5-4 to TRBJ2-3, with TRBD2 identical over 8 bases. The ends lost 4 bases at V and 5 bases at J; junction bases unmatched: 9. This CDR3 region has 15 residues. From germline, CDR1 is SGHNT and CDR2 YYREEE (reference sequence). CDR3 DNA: TGTGCCAGCAGCAAGACGGGACTAGTCATAGATACGCAGTATTTT. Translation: CASSKTGLVIDTQYF.

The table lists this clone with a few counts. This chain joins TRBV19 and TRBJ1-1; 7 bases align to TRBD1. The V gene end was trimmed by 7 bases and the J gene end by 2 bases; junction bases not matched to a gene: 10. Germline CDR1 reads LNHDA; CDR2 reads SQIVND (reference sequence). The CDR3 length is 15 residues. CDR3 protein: CASNKPGQTNTEAFF. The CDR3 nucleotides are TGTGCCAGTAACAAACCGGGACAGACTAACACTGAAGCTTTCTTT. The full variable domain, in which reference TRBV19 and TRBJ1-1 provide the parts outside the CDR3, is DGGITQSPKYLFRKEGQNVTLSCEQNLNHDAMYWYRQDPGQGLRLIYYSQIVNDFQKGDIAEGYSVSREKKESFPLTVTSAQKNPTAFYLCASNKPGQTNTEAFFGQGTRLTVV.

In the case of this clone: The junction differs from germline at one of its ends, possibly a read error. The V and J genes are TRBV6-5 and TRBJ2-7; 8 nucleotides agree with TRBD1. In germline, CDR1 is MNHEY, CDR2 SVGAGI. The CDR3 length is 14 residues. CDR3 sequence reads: CASRRDGQGGGWHF. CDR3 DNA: TGTGCCAGCAGACGAGACGGACAGGGCGGCGGATGGCACTTC.

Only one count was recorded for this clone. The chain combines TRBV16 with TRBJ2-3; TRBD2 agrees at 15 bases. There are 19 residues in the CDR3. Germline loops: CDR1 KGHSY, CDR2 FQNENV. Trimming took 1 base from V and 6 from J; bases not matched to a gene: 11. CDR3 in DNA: TGTGCCAGCAGCCAATGGCTGGGACTAGCGGGGGGCCCCCCGGATACGCAGTATTTT. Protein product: CASSQWLGLAGGPPDTQYF.

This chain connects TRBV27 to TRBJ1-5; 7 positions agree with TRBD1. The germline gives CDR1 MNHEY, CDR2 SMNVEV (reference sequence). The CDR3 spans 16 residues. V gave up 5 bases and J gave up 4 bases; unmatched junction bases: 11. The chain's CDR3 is CASSPRQGGRNQPQHF. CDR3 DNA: TGTGCCAGCAGTCCTAGACAGGGTGGGAGGAATCAGCCCCAGCATTTT.

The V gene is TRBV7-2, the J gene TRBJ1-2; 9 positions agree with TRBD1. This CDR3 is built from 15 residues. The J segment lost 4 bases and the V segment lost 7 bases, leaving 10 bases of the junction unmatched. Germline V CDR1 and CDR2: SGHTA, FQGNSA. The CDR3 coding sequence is TGTGCCAGCACCTCGATACAGGGGGCTGGCTATGGCTACACCTTC. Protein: CASTSIQGAGYGYTF.

The CDR3: CASSQSTDTQYF. The CDR3 coding sequence is TGTGCCAGCAGCCAATCTACAGATACGCAGTATTTT. The gene calls are TRBV14 and TRBJ2-3; no firm D call. Germline CDR1 reads SGHDN; CDR2 reads FVKESK. Trimming stripped 2 bases from V and 3 bases from J, with 3 bases between. The CDR3 totals 12 residues. Supplemented by reference TRBV14 and TRBJ2-3, the full variable domain reads EAGVTQFPSHSVIEKGQTVTLRCDPISGHDNLYWYRRVMGKEIKFLLHFVKESKQDESGMPNNRFLAERTGGTYSTLKVQPAELEDSGVYFCASSQSTDTQYFGPGTRLTVL.